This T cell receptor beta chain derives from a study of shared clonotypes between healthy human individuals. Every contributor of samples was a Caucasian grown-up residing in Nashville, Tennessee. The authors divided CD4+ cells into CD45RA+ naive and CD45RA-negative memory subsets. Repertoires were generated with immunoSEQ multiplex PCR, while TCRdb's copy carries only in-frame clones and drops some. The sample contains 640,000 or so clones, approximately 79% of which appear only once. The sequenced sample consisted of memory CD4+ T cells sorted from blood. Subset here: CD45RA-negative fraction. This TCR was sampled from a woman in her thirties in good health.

The CDR3 region is CASSSRPGQGIREKLFF. The CDR3 DNA is TGTGCCAGCAGCTCCAGACCCGGACAGGGTATAAGGGAAAAACTGTTTTTT. V is TRBV7-8 and J is TRBJ1-4; 8 bases line up with TRBD1. The CDR3 is made up of 17 amino acids. V lost 4 bases to trimming and J lost 8 bases; unmatched junction nucleotides: 15. Germline-derived CDR1 and CDR2 are SGHVS and FQNEAQ.